This T cell receptor beta chain was retrieved from a study of blood T cell repertoires in COVID-19 (TCRdb year 2020). Regarding the study in general: Samples from collaborators originated in the United States, Italy and Spain and spanned both the acute and convalescent phases of COVID-19. The dataset comprised deeply sampled blood TCRbeta repertoires from subjects exposed to, actively infected with, or recovered from COVID-19. The material from the prospective study consisted of cDNA or gDNA derived from T cells, B-cell-depleted T cells, or PBMCs. The repertoires were released in a freely available public database intended as a resource for research on the immune response to SARS-CoV-2. Where available, HLA class I and class II types were taken from metadata supplied by the sample provider and were not determined by assay-based typing. The samples were drawn from two sources: the first 160 participants of the ongoing ImmuneRACE study, and 950 to 1,500 subjects contributed by 6 global collaborators. Nearly every sample came with metadata listing a de-identified subject ID, COVID-19 status, age in years and sex.

As encoded in the germline V gene (reference sequence), CDR1 is MNHNY while CDR2 is SVGAGI. From cysteine to phenylalanine, the CDR3 is 14 amino acids long. The entry retains the CDR3 DNA only, 42 bases that are in frame from base 1. Trimming takes 2 bases from V and 7 bases from J, and the germline ends sit 9 bases apart. In the prospective study, participants were roughly 18 to 100 years old, resided in 20 to 30 geographic areas of the United States, and were enrolled through a virtual design. In the prospective study, cohorts were assigned on the basis of participant-reported clinical history obtained from a screening survey and a study questionnaire. Recovered participants in ImmuneRACE Cohort 3 were defined as having two consecutive negative NP/OP PCR tests, clearance from a healthcare professional, or resolution of symptoms. In the prospective study, whole blood, serum and a nasopharyngeal or oropharyngeal swab were collected from each participant by mobile phlebotomists. Participants in the prospective study had the option to provide additional blood draws and questionnaires over an approximately two-month period. Before DNA extraction, prospective study blood samples were shipped either frozen or at room temperature.

Points the paper makes about the study in general: How much clinical and demographic metadata was included differed by source and by participant, and the metadata was provided uncurated.

As regards this clone: It has no known antigen specificity. There are no base qualities to consult, and no much larger clone falls within one base.

TCRbeta CDR3 regions were amplified from genomic DNA using the immunoSEQ Assay, a bias-controlled multiplex PCR. The paper's processing steps were these. Within the assay, amplification of reference gene primers was used to estimate how many nucleated cells each sample contained. To quantify the absolute abundance of each unique TCRbeta CDR3 rearrangement, sequence reads were collapsed and filtered. Productive Simpson clonality was computed per sample as the square root of Simpson's diversity index over productive rearrangements. This immuneACCESS table, as held by TCRdb, lists in-frame sequences with V and J called but not all clones. Of the missing ones, under half trace to an unresolved V gene in checked studies; the others have no known cause. The V and J calls and clone size are taken from that table; D and trimming were inferred from the DNA. For this sample there are roughly 280,000 clones; under 90% appear just once. The ten largest clones take up approximately 1.8% of the sample.

Input material: PBMCs or T cells enriched from blood (not recorded which). This clonotype originated in a woman between 55 and 75 years old who had recovered from COVID-19. Rearrangement joined TRBV6-6 to TRBJ1-6; no D gene can be assigned with confidence. The nucleotides are TGTGCCAGCAGTTACGGAGGTAAAAATTCACCCCTCCACTTT. Its coded protein is CASSYGGKNSPLHF.